These 22 T cell receptor beta chains share one sample of origin, sequenced in a study of blood T cell repertoires in COVID-19. Generated by immunoSEQ multiplex PCR, the TCRdb table keeps only in-frame clones and is missing some. Of some 120,000 clones listed, 70% to 85% are singletons. The sample consisted of peripheral blood. These receptors originate from a man in his 70s with active or convalescent COVID-19.

This clone occurred once. The rearrangement joins TRBV19 to TRBJ2-5; weak D call: TRBD2 (5 bases). The germline V gene has CDR1 LNHDA and CDR2 SQIVND (reference sequence). CDR3 length equals 13 residues. V lost 3 bases to trimming and J lost 2 bases, with 7 bases between them. The CDR3 region has the DNA TGTGCCAGTAGTATCCGAGGGCAAGAGACCCAGTACTTC. It translates to CASSIRGQETQYF.

The chain joins TRBV3-1 (or the pseudogene TRBV3-2) to TRBJ2-1; possibly TRBD2 for D (7 bases). Per germline, CDR1 LGHDT and CDR2 YNNKEL (reference sequence). The CDR3 spans 17 residues. V was cut by 3 bases and J by 5 bases, with 20 bases left in between. The CDR3 region is CASSQLGAQRGHNEQFF. Written as DNA, the CDR3 is TGTGCCAGCAGCCAGTTGGGGGCCCAGCGGGGCCACAATGAGCAGTTCTTC.

The rearrangement joins TRBV6-2 or TRBV6-3 to TRBJ2-1, with 8 bases that match TRBD1. This CDR3 has 16 residues. Germline lookup yields CDR1 MNHEY and CDR2 SVGEGT. Unmatched junction bases numbered 2, after V lost 1 base and J lost 0 bases. In DNA, the CDR3 is TGTGCCAGCAGTTACTGGGACAGGAGCTCCTACAATGAGCAGTTCTTC. Translating it yields CASSYWDRSSYNEQFF.

The V and J genes are TRBV25-1 and TRBJ1-2; 8 nucleotides agree with TRBD1. Germline V gives CDR1 MGHDK, CDR2 SYGVNS. CDR3 length equals 16 residues. After removal of 7 bases from V and 2 bases from J, the junction contained 12 bases not matched to a gene. The DNA for the CDR3 is TGTGCCAGCAACGGAGGTACAGGGGGATGGAACTATGGCTACACCTTC. This gives the protein CASNGGTGGWNYGYTF.

Of note for this clone: This sample also contains other DNA sequences that code for the same CDR3. The chain carries TRBV29-1 and TRBJ1-1, with 7 bases matching TRBD1. Per germline, CDR1 SQVTM and CDR2 ANQGSEA. V shed 3 bases and J 0 bases; nucleotides not matched to a gene: 1. This CDR3 region has 13 residues. As DNA, the CDR3 is TGCAGCGTTGAGGGACAGATGAACACTGAAGCTTTCTTT. Protein product: CSVEGQMNTEAFF.

The V call is TRBV11-3, the J call TRBJ2-4; TRBD1 matches at 10 bases. The trim removed 0 bases at V and 2 bases at J, leaving 13 bases unmatched. CDR3 size: 20 residues. CDR1 SGHNT and CDR2 YENEEA come from the germline V gene. The CDR3 reads CASSLEASLSDRGTKNIQYF. CDR3 in DNA: TGTGCCAGCAGCTTAGAGGCCTCCCTTTCGGACAGGGGGACCAAAAACATTCAGTACTTC.

This clone was recorded only once. The V call is TRBV27, the J call TRBJ2-1, with D possibly TRBD1 on 5 matching bases. The CDR3 is 15 amino acids. Between the trimmed V and J ends, which lost 4 bases and 1 base, there was a span of 11 bases. Germline loops: CDR1 MNHEY, CDR2 SMNVEV (reference sequence). The CDR3 reads CASSSQGRSYNEQFF. The CDR3 DNA reads TGTGCCAGCAGTTCCCAGGGAAGGTCCTACAATGAGCAGTTCTTC.

The genes are TRBV7-3 and TRBJ1-1; no definite D call. Germline lookup yields CDR1 SGHTA and CDR2 FQGTGA. Trimming stripped 2 bases from V and 3 bases from J, with 7 bases between. The CDR3 is 13 residues long. The DNA of the CDR3 is TGTGCCAGCAGCTTACAACGGGACACTGAAGCTTTCTTT. Translating gives CASSLQRDTEAFF.

The chain combines TRBV7-8 with TRBJ1-2, with TRBD1 as a possible D gene (6 bases). The CDR3 extends over 12 amino acids. Germline values: CDR1 SGHVS, CDR2 FQNEAQ. The V end lost 5 bases, the J end lost 6 bases, and 10 bases lay between the germline ends. The CDR3 protein is CASSGQFNGYTF. DNA of the CDR3: TGTGCCAGCAGCGGACAGTTTAATGGCTACACCTTC.

This clone has more than one count but fewer than ten. The V call is TRBV2, the J call TRBJ2-1, with a possible D match to TRBD2 (5 bases). V lost 0 bases, J lost 7 bases, and 10 bases lay in between. Germline loops: CDR1 SNHLY, CDR2 FYNNEI. This CDR3 spans 14 amino acids. In DNA, the CDR3 is TGTGCCAGCAGTGAAGCGCGCGGGCGGAATGAGCAGTTCTTC. It is translated as CASSEARGRNEQFF.

This chain links TRBV20-1 with TRBJ1-5; no clear D. V lost 3 bases and J 0 bases, leaving 6 bases between the germline ends. The germline V gene has CDR1 DFQATT and CDR2 SNEGSKA (reference sequence). The CDR3 spans 13 residues. CDR3 region: CSASQDSNQPQHF. The CDR3 nucleotides are TGCAGTGCTAGTCAGGATAGCAATCAGCCCCAGCATTTT.

The rearrangement links TRBV27 to TRBJ1-1; 7 positions agree with TRBD1. V was pared by 6 bases and J by 8 bases, with 9 bases of the junction left unmatched. This CDR3 contains 13 residues. CDR1 is MNHEY, CDR2 SMNVEV, per germline (reference sequence). The CDR3 reads CASRLDRVSEAFF. The CDR3 nucleotides read TGTGCCAGCAGGCTAGACAGGGTATCAGAAGCTTTCTTT.

This chain connects TRBV7-8 to TRBJ1-2, with a tentative D call TRBD1 (6 bases). The CDR3 loop spans 14 amino acids. Germline values: CDR1 SGHVS, CDR2 FQNEAQ. V was trimmed by 5 bases and J by 8 bases, leaving 18 bases between them. CDR3 sequence (DNA): TGTGCCAGCAGCCCAAGACAGGCCCCGACAGGCTACACCTTC. As protein: CASSPRQAPTGYTF.

V and J are TRBV7-2 and TRBJ1-1; tentatively, D is TRBD1 (6 bases). Germline lookup yields CDR1 SGHTA and CDR2 FQGNSA. The CDR3 runs 15 residues. Trimming stripped 4 bases from V and 2 bases from J, with 14 bases between. The DNA of the CDR3 is TGTGCCAGCAGCTGGGGACCGGGACACAACACTGAAGCTTTCTTT. Its protein product is CASSWGPGHNTEAFF.

V gene TRBV19 combines with J gene TRBJ1-1; 10 bases match TRBD1. The V gene's germline CDR1 is LNHDA and CDR2 SQIVND (reference sequence). The CDR3 runs 14 residues. V gave up 6 bases and J gave up 6 bases; unmatched junction bases: 7. The CDR3 loop reads CASSTGTGDSEAFF. CDR3 coding DNA: TGTGCCAGTAGCACCGGGACAGGGGATTCTGAAGCTTTCTTT. The variable domain in full, completed from reference TRBV19 and TRBJ1-1, reads DGGITQSPKYLFRKEGQNVTLSCEQNLNHDAMYWYRQDPGQGLRLIYYSQIVNDFQKGDIAEGYSVSREKKESFPLTVTSAQKNPTAFYLCASSTGTGDSEAFFGQGTRLTVV.

The CDR3 loop reads CASSGKGDTIYF. Here the CDR3 DNA reads TGTGCCAGCTCCGGGAAGGGCGACACCATATATTTT. The chain carries TRBV18 and TRBJ1-3; D unclear. CDR3 length: 12 amino acids. The V and J ends lost 6 bases and 8 bases respectively, with 11 bases between them. Germline CDR1 is KGHSH and CDR2 is LQKENI.

In its sample, this clone was seen once. The chain carries TRBV29-1 and TRBJ2-7; D perhaps matches TRBD1 (6 bases). CDR3 length: 11 residues. Trimming removed 7 bases from V and 7 bases from J, with 14 bases in between. CDR1 is SQVTM, CDR2 ANQGSEA, per germline. The chain's CDR3 is CSGTTGKEQYF. The CDR3, as DNA: TGCAGCGGGACAACAGGGAAAGAGCAGTACTTC.

This clone has a single count. This chain connects TRBV28 to TRBJ2-7, with a possible D match to TRBD1 (6 bases). Trimming took off 7 bases at V and 6 bases at J, with 19 bases between the two ends. In germline, CDR1 is MDHEN, CDR2 SYDVKM. The length of the CDR3 is 14 residues. The CDR3 reads CASTIEAGVGEQYF. The CDR3 region has the DNA TGTGCCAGCACCATCGAGGCAGGGGTAGGCGAGCAGTACTTC.

This sequence joins TRBV5-4 and TRBJ2-2; TRBD2 matches 10 bases. The length of the CDR3 is 17 residues. CDR1 and CDR2 (germline): SGHNT, YYREEE (reference sequence). With 0 bases clipped from V and 5 bases from J, the junction kept 7 bases outside the gene matches. The CDR3 loop is CASSLGLAGVGTGELFF. The CDR3 DNA sequence: TGTGCCAGCAGCTTGGGGCTAGCGGGAGTAGGTACCGGGGAGCTGTTTTTT.

The rearrangement links TRBV6-2 or TRBV6-3 to TRBJ1-2; no reliable D call. V was shortened by 0 bases and J by 4 bases, with 9 bases between the two germline ends. The length of the CDR3 is 14 residues. CDR1 is MNHEY and CDR2 is SVGEGT in the germline V gene. The CDR3 DNA reads TGTGCCAGCAGTTACTCGCCGGGAATCTATGGCTACACCTTC. It specifies CASSYSPGIYGYTF.

The CDR3 spells CASSRQGHYAEQYF. The CDR3, as DNA: TGTGCCAGCAGCCGACAGGGACACTACGCTGAGCAGTACTTC. The chain links TRBV7-9 to TRBJ2-7; TRBD1 agrees at 7 bases. V shed 5 bases, J shed 7 bases, and the junction held 11 bases outside the gene matches. The germline V gene encodes CDR1 SEHNR and CDR2 FQNEAQ (reference sequence). This CDR3 has 14 residues.

The chain recombines TRBV5-4 with TRBJ2-5, with 11 bases fitting TRBD2. The CDR3 totals 15 residues. The germline V gene encodes CDR1 SGHNT and CDR2 YYREEE (reference sequence). The ends lost 4 bases at V and 2 bases at J; junction bases unmatched: 4. The chain's CDR3 is CASSPGLADQETQYF. In DNA form, the CDR3 reads TGTGCCAGCAGCCCGGGACTAGCGGATCAAGAGACCCAGTACTTC. The full variable domain, its missing parts supplied by reference TRBV5-4 and TRBJ2-5, is ETGVTQSPTHLIKTRGQQVTLRCSSQSGHNTVSWYQQALGQGPQFIFQYYREEENGRGNFPPRFSGLQFPNYSSELNVNALELDDSALYLCASSPGLADQETQYFGPGTRLLVL.